The rows below give T cell receptor beta chains drawn from one sample of a study of blood T cell repertoires in COVID-19. Repertoires were generated with immunoSEQ multiplex PCR, while TCRdb's copy carries only in-frame clones and drops some. Of 210,000 or so clones in the sample, roughly 90% were seen once. Input material: peripheral blood. The receptor source for this set is a middle-aged woman who had recovered from COVID-19. The CDR3 runs from the conserved cysteine through the conserved F or W. A D gene is named only where the DNA matches it firmly. Size values are once, few and many counts, or a class for expanded clones, and some rows have none.

TRBV7-8	TRBJ2-6	.	.	TGTGCCAGCAGCTACCTTGCGTCTGGGGCCAACGTCCTGACTTTC	CASSYLASGANVLTF
TRBV25-1	TRBJ2-3	.	TRBD2	TGTGCCTCCGGACTAGCGGGAGTGGCAGATACGCAGTATTTT	CASGLAGVADTQYF
TRBV6-5	TRBJ1-6	.	.	TGTGCCAGCAGCCTAGAAGGTGATTCACCCCTCCACTTT	CASSLEGDSPLHF
TRBV2	TRBJ1-1	.	.	TGTGCCAGCAGTGAGAACCGAGTAAACACTGAAGCTTTCTTT	CASSENRVNTEAFF
TRBV28	TRBJ2-7	.	TRBD1	TGTGCCAGCAGCGCGGGACAGGGGGTTGCCTACGAGCAGTACTTC	CASSAGQGVAYEQYF
TRBV11-2	TRBJ2-2	.	.	TGTGCCAGCAGCTCCCAGGCCGGGGAGCTGTTTTTT	CASSSQAGELFF
TRBV11-2	TRBJ2-2	.	.	TGTGCCAGCAGCTTTATCCTAGTCAGTTCCGGGGAGCTGTTTTTT	CASSFILVSSGELFF
TRBV6-4	TRBJ2-5	.	TRBD2	TGTGCCAGCAGTGACTCTTCGAGCGGGAGGGCCTCGAGCCAAGAGACCCAGTACTTC	CASSDSSSGRASSQETQYF
TRBV4-2	TRBJ2-1	once	.	TGTGCCAGCAGCCCTCGGACTACCTACAATGAGCAGTTCTTC	CASSPRTTYNEQFF
TRBV25-1	TRBJ2-1	.	TRBD1	TGTGCCAGCAGTGAATGGGTGAGACAGGGGAAGTTCTTC	CASSEWVRQGKFF
TRBV2	TRBJ1-4	.	.	TGTGCCAGCAGTGAAGCGCTTCTACAGGACAGCAGGGGTGAAAAACTGTTTTTT	CASSEALLQDSRGEKLFF
TRBV7-6	TRBJ2-1	once	.	TGTGCCAGCAGCTTGGGACATCGAATGGGGAATGAGCAGTTCTTC	CASSLGHRMGNEQFF
TRBV19	TRBJ2-7	.	.	TGTGCCAGTAGTATAGGAGGCTCTTACGAGCAGTACTTC	CASSIGGSYEQYF
TRBV30	TRBJ1-1	.	.	TGTGCCTGGGCGGTTAAGGACAGTGCGAACACTGAAGCTTTCTTT	CAWAVKDSANTEAFF
TRBV23-1	TRBJ2-7	.	.	TGCGCCAGCAGTCGCCGAGGACAGCCGGGGGGCTACGAGCAGTACTTC	CASSRRGQPGGYEQYF
TRBV18	TRBJ1-2	.	.	TGTGCCAGCTCATCGACAGTTAACTATGGCTACACCTTC	CASSSTVNYGYTF
TRBV6-5	TRBJ1-5	.	.	TGTGCCAGCAGTCAGGGTATCGACAATCAGCCCCAGCATTTT	CASSQGIDNQPQHF
TRBV2	TRBJ1-2	.	.	TGTGCCAGCAGCGGGGACAAGGACTATGGCTACACCTTC	CASSGDKDYGYTF
TRBV5-4	TRBJ2-7	.	TRBD2	TGTGCCAGCAGCTCTCTAGCGGTCCCCTACGAGCAGTACTTC	CASSSLAVPYEQYF
TRBV4-2	TRBJ1-2	once	.	TGTGCCAGCAGCCGTACAGGTTCTATTTATTATGGCTACACCTTC	CASSRTGSIYYGYTF
TRBV19	TRBJ2-1	.	TRBD2	TGTGCCAGTAGTTTCTGGACTAGCGGGAGAACCAACAATGAGCAGTTCTTC	CASSFWTSGRTNNEQFF
TRBV28	TRBJ2-6	once	TRBD1	TGTGCCAGCAGTTCGACAGGGTCTGGGGCCAACGTCCTGACTTTC	CASSSTGSGANVLTF
TRBV27	TRBJ2-7	few	.	TGTGCCAGCAGTTTATCGGGCCGGAACTCCTACGAGCAGTACTTC	CASSLSGRNSYEQYF
TRBV19	TRBJ2-3	.	TRBD2	TGTGCCAGTAGTCGGCTAGCGGGGAGCACAGATACGCAGTATTTT	CASSRLAGSTDTQYF
TRBV5-1	TRBJ2-7	.	TRBD1	TGCGCCAGCAGCACTGCCGGGACAGTGTACGAGCAGTACTTC	CASSTAGTVYEQYF
TRBV2	TRBJ2-1	.	TRBD1	TGTGCCAGCAGTAGGGACAGGGGTTGGGATGAGCAGTTCTTC	CASSRDRGWDEQFF
TRBV7-9	TRBJ1-2	.	.	TGTGCCAGCAGCCCATCCGGGCAGGGGCTTAACTATGGCTACACCTTC	CASSPSGQGLNYGYTF
TRBV2	TRBJ2-2	few	.	TGTGCCAGCAGGGCACACAACACCGGGGAGCTGTTTTTT	CASRAHNTGELFF
TRBV3-1/TRBV3-2	TRBJ1-1	.	.	TGTGCCAGCAGCCAAGACGGCGGTCCCACTGAAGCTTTCTTT	CASSQDGGPTEAFF
TRBV30	TRBJ2-7	.	.	TGTGCCTGGAGTGTACTCCCTCCAGGGACCGCGGGGGAGCAGTACTTC	CAWSVLPPGTAGEQYF
TRBV19	TRBJ1-5	.	TRBD1	TGTGCCAGTCGACAGGGGAATAGGGGAAATCAGCCCCAGCATTTT	CASRQGNRGNQPQHF
TRBV2	TRBJ2-2	.	TRBD2	TGTGCCAGCAGCCTAGCGGGAGGACCGAACACCGGGGAGCTGTTTTTT	CASSLAGGPNTGELFF
TRBV29-1	TRBJ2-7	.	TRBD1	TGCAGCGTTGGAGTCAGGGGGCTCTCCTACGAGCAGTACTTC	CSVGVRGLSYEQYF
TRBV2	TRBJ2-3	.	.	TGTGCCAGCAGTAGACTAGATGGAGATACGCAGTATTTT	CASSRLDGDTQYF
TRBV27	TRBJ2-1	.	TRBD2	TGTGCCAGCAGTTTACTAGCGGGAGGCCGCCACAATGAGCAGTTCTTC	CASSLLAGGRHNEQFF
TRBV5-6	TRBJ2-7	.	TRBD2	TGTGCCAGCAGCCGTGGACTAGCGGGAGGCGAGCAGTACTTC	CASSRGLAGGEQYF
TRBV30	TRBJ1-6	.	.	TGTGCCTGGAGTTCTCATTTGGGGGGACGTTCACCCCTCCACTTT	CAWSSHLGGRSPLHF
TRBV7-9	TRBJ1-2	few	.	TGTGCCAGCAGCTCCGACAGGAGAGCGGGCTACACCTTC	CASSSDRRAGYTF
TRBV27	TRBJ1-1	.	.	TGTGCCAGCAGTCGGGGGGCCGTGAACACTGAAGCTTTCTTT	CASSRGAVNTEAFF
TRBV7-2	TRBJ2-1	once	.	TGTGCCAGCAGCTCGGACCAGGGGGGCAATGAGCAGTTCTTC	CASSSDQGGNEQFF